The 20 T cell receptor beta chains below were found in one sample sequenced in a study of blood T cell repertoires in COVID-19. Produced via immunoSEQ multiplex PCR; TCRdb's table is partial and in-frame only. Of around 40,000 clones listed, 80% to 95% are singletons. The specimen sequenced was peripheral blood. Every receptor here comes from an elderly woman with acute or convalescent COVID-19.

In DNA form, the CDR3 reads TGTGCCAGCAGTTTATCTGCAGGCACCCTCTATGGCTACACCTTC. As protein: CASSLSAGTLYGYTF. The V and J genes are TRBV27 and TRBJ1-2; D gene uncertain. Trimming left V 0 bases short and J 4 bases short, with 12 bases between. Looked up from germline, CDR1 is MNHEY and CDR2 is SMNVEV (reference sequence). The CDR3 consists of 15 residues.

This sequence joins TRBV4-3 and TRBJ2-1, with 10 bases aligning to TRBD2. CDR1 and CDR2 from the germline V gene are LGHNA and YSLEER. This CDR3 comprises 17 residues. The V segment lost 3 bases and the J segment 9 bases; nucleotides outside the gene matches: 14. CDR3 region: CASSHDKGLAGEGEQFF. DNA of the CDR3: TGCGCCAGCAGCCATGACAAAGGTCTAGCGGGGGAGGGTGAGCAGTTCTTC.

This clone was seen only once. The gene calls are TRBV7-2 and TRBJ2-5; D is unclear. Germline CDR1 reads SGHTA; CDR2 reads FQGNSA. V gave up 0 bases and J gave up 4 bases, with 15 bases separating them. The CDR3 length is 16 residues. The CDR3: CASSLAASLVGETQYF. For the CDR3, the DNA is TGTGCCAGCAGCTTAGCGGCCTCCTTGGTTGGAGAGACCCAGTACTTC.

This sequence joins TRBV28 and TRBJ2-1; no clear D. V was cut by 5 bases and J by 5 bases, with 7 bases left in between. CDR3 size: 12 residues. Germline V gene sequence: CDR1 MDHEN, CDR2 SYDVKM. Written as DNA, the CDR3 is TGTGCCAGCAGTCAAACACACAATGAGCAGTTCTTC. Amino acids: CASSQTHNEQFF.

The V and J genes are TRBV6-1 and TRBJ1-2; the D gene is possibly TRBD1 (6 bases). The V gene's germline CDR1 is MNHNS and CDR2 SASEGT. This CDR3 comprises 16 residues. Trimming took off 2 bases at V and 4 bases at J, with 17 bases between the two ends. This CDR3 is CASSEYGGQGLYGYTF. The DNA for the CDR3 is TGTGCCAGCAGTGAATACGGGGGGCAGGGCCTCTATGGCTACACCTTC.

This chain links TRBV18 with TRBJ1-2, with D unclear. Germline V gene sequence: CDR1 KGHSH, CDR2 LQKENI. The length of the CDR3 is 12 residues. With 5 bases removed from V and 0 bases from J, the gap between germline ends came to 4 bases. In DNA form, the CDR3 reads TGTGCCAGCTCAGCGGCTAACTATGGCTACACCTTC. Residues: CASSAANYGYTF.

The chain is built from TRBV2 and TRBJ1-3; D remains ambiguous. The CDR3 totals 16 residues. V lost 6 bases, J lost 0 bases, and 15 bases lay in between. CDR1 and CDR2 (germline): SNHLY, FYNNEI. The CDR3 protein is CASSAVQISSGNTIYF. The CDR3 region has the DNA TGTGCCAGCAGCGCGGTCCAAATTAGCTCTGGAAACACCATATATTTT.

This clone has just one count. J is TRBJ1-4 and V is TRBV3-1 (or the pseudogene TRBV3-2); D is undetermined. Trimming left V 4 bases short and J 8 bases short, with 14 bases between. Germline-derived CDR1 and CDR2 are LGHDT and YNNKEL (reference sequence). The CDR3 length is 14 residues. The CDR3 bases are TGTGCCAGCAGCCTAGGAATATCAGGAGAAAAACTGTTTTTT. Translation gives CASSLGISGEKLFF.

The CDR3 reads CASSPRTGILSDTEAFF. Written as DNA, the CDR3 is TGTGCCAGCTCCCCCCGGACAGGGATCTTGTCGGACACTGAAGCTTTCTTT. The chain uses TRBV18 and TRBJ1-1; the match to TRBD1 covers 8 bases. V trimming: 6 bases; J trimming: 3 bases; junction bases outside the gene matches: 15. CDR1 KGHSH and CDR2 LQKENI come from the germline V gene. The CDR3 covers 17 residues. Looking up the rest from reference TRBV18 and TRBJ1-1 gives the full variable domain: NAGVMQNPRHLVRRRGQEARLRCSPMKGHSHVYWYRQLPEEGLKFMVYLQKENIIDESGMPKERFSAEFPKEGPSILRIQQVVRGDSAAYFCASSPRTGILSDTEAFFGQGTRLTVV.

The rearrangement joins TRBV19 to TRBJ2-3; TRBD2 might be the D (6 bases). The CDR3 consists of 16 residues. Trimming took off 3 bases at V and 5 bases at J, with 18 bases between the two ends. CDR1 LNHDA and CDR2 SQIVND come from the germline V gene (reference sequence). CDR3 DNA: TGTGCCAGTAGTATTGGGGGGTTGGGGGAGGAAGATACGCAGTATTTT. This gives the protein CASSIGGLGEEDTQYF.

This chain joins TRBV7-9 and TRBJ1-2, with D hard to call. The CDR3 contains 13 residues. Trimming pared 1 base from V and 5 bases from J, leaving 8 bases between. The germline V gene has CDR1 SEHNR and CDR2 FQNEAQ (reference sequence). CDR3 sequence: CASSLGAEYGYTF. The CDR3 region has the DNA TGTGCCAGCAGCTTAGGGGCCGAATATGGCTACACCTTC.

V gene TRBV6-5 combines with J gene TRBJ1-1; D unresolved. Looked up from germline, CDR1 is MNHEY and CDR2 is SVGAGI. V was pared by 6 bases and J by 0 bases, with 11 bases between. CDR3 length equals 14 residues. CDR3 loop: CASSSPGLNTEAFF. In nucleotides, the CDR3 is TGTGCCAGCAGCTCCCCGGGTCTGAACACTGAAGCTTTCTTT.

The chain combines TRBV9 with TRBJ2-2; no clear D. The CDR3 consists of 14 residues. Trimming removed 0 bases from V and 1 base from J, with 4 bases in between. CDR1 SGDLS and CDR2 YYNGEE come from the germline V gene. The CDR3 loop reads CASSVAMNTGELFF. The CDR3 DNA follows: TGTGCCAGCAGCGTAGCTATGAACACCGGGGAGCTGTTTTTT.

A few counts support this clone. The rearrangement links TRBV6-5 to TRBJ2-7, with TRBD1 matching 9 bases. Unmatched junction bases numbered 4, after V lost 6 bases and J lost 4 bases. Germline V gives CDR1 MNHEY, CDR2 SVGAGI. The CDR3 spans 13 residues. The CDR3 DNA reads TGTGCCAGCAGAGGGACAGGGACATACGAGCAGTACTTC. It yields the protein CASRGTGTYEQYF.

CDR3: CASSSFTGASGANVLTF. The DNA of the CDR3 is TGTGCCAGCTCAAGCTTTACAGGAGCCTCTGGGGCCAACGTCCTGACTTTC. J is TRBJ2-6 and V is TRBV18, with D possibly TRBD1 on 5 matching bases. This CDR3 is 17 amino acids long. Germline values: CDR1 KGHSH, CDR2 LQKENI. V shed 5 bases and J shed 0 bases, with 14 bases lying between them.

The chain has TRBV18 and TRBJ1-1; 7 positions match TRBD1. Germline CDR1 reads KGHSH; CDR2 reads LQKENI. The ends lost 6 bases at V and 7 bases at J; junction bases unmatched: 8. This CDR3 is 13 amino acids long. CDR3 protein: CASSMTGKYEAFF. CDR3 nucleotide sequence: TGTGCCAGCTCGATGACAGGGAAATATGAAGCTTTCTTT.

The chain's CDR3 is CAWGQGALRNSPLHF. Written as DNA, the CDR3 is TGTGCCTGGGGACAGGGGGCGCTTAGGAATTCACCCCTCCACTTT. The chain couples TRBV30 to TRBJ1-6, with TRBD1 matching over 11 bases. V lost 5 bases to trimming and J lost 7 bases; unmatched junction nucleotides: 7. CDR1 and CDR2 (germline): GTSNPN, SVGIG (reference sequence). This CDR3 has 15 residues.

CDR3 coding DNA: TGCGCCAGCAGCTCCTCAATCGGGGGGATGAACACTGAAGCTTTCTTT. Its protein is CASSSSIGGMNTEAFF. The chain couples TRBV5-1 to TRBJ1-1, with D maybe TRBD1 (5 bases). The CDR3 length is 16 residues. Germline V lookup: CDR1 SGHRS, CDR2 YFSETQ. Between the trimmed V and J ends, which lost 3 bases and 0 bases, there was a span of 15 bases.

In its sample, this clone was seen once. V usage is TRBV7-2 and J usage is TRBJ1-2; 11 positions agree with TRBD1. Trimming took 5 bases from V and 4 from J; bases not matched to a gene: 9. The germline V gene has CDR1 SGHTA and CDR2 FQGNSA. The CDR3 runs 16 residues. In DNA, the CDR3 is TGTGCCAGCAGCCGGACAGGGGGCAGCGGGCCCTATGGCTACACCTTC. It codes for CASSRTGGSGPYGYTF. Based on the CDR3 plus reference TRBV7-2 and TRBJ1-2, the full variable domain is GAGVSQSPSNKVTEKGKDVELRCDPISGHTALYWYRQSLGQGLEFLIYFQGNSAPDKSGLPSDRFSAERTGGSVSTLTIQRTQQEDSAVYLCASSRTGGSGPYGYTFGSGTRLTVV.

The V call is TRBV3-1 (or the pseudogene TRBV3-2), the J call TRBJ2-7, with D possibly matching TRBD1 (6 bases). Trimming stripped 5 bases from V and 2 bases from J, with 13 bases between. The CDR3 runs 14 residues. Germline V lookup: CDR1 LGHDT, CDR2 YNNKEL (reference sequence). The CDR3 bases are TGTGCCAGCAGCTCCTACAGGGTCCCCTACGAGCAGTACTTC. It specifies CASSSYRVPYEQYF.